This T cell receptor beta chain derives from a study of T cell repertoires in cytomegalovirus infection. Study at large: Indications of both CMV infection and matching HLA type were provided by public TCR beta signatures.

General study results and limits: In two of eight donors, the top clonotype was HLA-C-restricted CMV-specific. The cumulative frequency of public TCR beta families distinguished individuals who carried CMV together with the relevant HLA.

About this clonotype: No antigen is known for it.

Germline assignment: CDR1 SQVTM and CDR2 ANQGSEA. Between the trimmed V and J ends, which lost 0 bases and 5 bases, there was a span of 14 bases. The CDR3 is 14 amino acids. TCRdb independently ran MiXCR on the reads; one entry per CDR3 protein. The sample holds over 450,000 distinct CDR3 sequences, roughly 10% seen once. The sequence came from a human donor in good health (CMV status not recorded). Some clones in this sample may be carry-over from other donors' samples. Sequenced input: PBMCs. This rearrangement joins TRBV29-1 to TRBJ2-7; possible D gene TRBD2, 6 bases. CDR3 DNA: TGCAGCGTTGAAGATTTGCGGGGAAGGGACGAGCAGTACTTC. This translates into CSVEDLRGRDEQYF.